The 3 T cell receptor beta chains listed next were all sequenced from one sample in a study of human T cells and chemical hapten exposure. Time point noted: patch test 3, about 24 weeks after DPC sensitization. Treatment meaning: therapeutic diphenylcyclopropenone sensitization with weekly scalp DPC. MiXCR was run by TCRdb on the RACE reads, yielding one entry per CDR3 protein. The table records around 85,000 distinct CDR3 sequences, 10% to 15% of them present only once. The source material was whole blood, sampled in connection with sensitization to the hapten diphenylcyclopropenone (DPC). These receptors came from a woman aged 45 to 65 with alopecia areata. Some clones in this sample may be carry-over from other donors' samples.

This clonotype was observed a handful of times. The CDR3 DNA reads TGTGCCAGCAGTTTACGGGGGACCGGGAACACTGAAGCTTTCTTT. The encoded protein is CASSLRGTGNTEAFF. V gene TRBV27 combines with J gene TRBJ1-1; a possible D gene is TRBD1 (5 bases). Germline CDR1 is MNHEY and CDR2 is SMNVEV (reference sequence). The CDR3 has 15 residues. V was trimmed by 2 bases and J by 1 base, leaving 11 bases between them.

This clonotype was picked up many times. The genes are TRBV2 and TRBJ1-1, with D tentatively TRBD1 (6 bases). Trimming cost V 8 bases and J 0 bases, with 10 bases left between them. CDR1 is SNHLY and CDR2 is FYNNEI in the germline V gene. The CDR3 contains 13 residues. The CDR3 is CASVDSLNTEAFF. CDR3 in DNA: TGTGCCAGCGTGGACAGCCTGAACACTGAAGCTTTCTTT.

The gene calls are TRBV29-1 and TRBJ2-1, with 11 bases fitting TRBD1. The CDR3 has 13 residues. Germline assignment: CDR1 SQVTM and CDR2 ANQGSEA. V was pared by 3 bases and J by 9 bases, with 4 bases of the junction left unmatched. CDR3 nucleotide sequence: TGCAGCGTTGAGAGGACAGGGGGCGGTGAGCAGTTCTTC. It translates to CSVERTGGGEQFF.